This T cell receptor beta chain was identified in a study of Graves' ophthalmopathy and Graves' hyperthyroidism. Per the germline V gene, CDR1 is SQVTM and CDR2 is ANQGSEA. This CDR3 contains 8 residues. V gave up 4 bases and J gave up 11 bases, with 5 bases separating them. TCR beta CDR3 amplification used RNA transcripts. Second-round multiplex PCR came after first-round RT-PCR with HTBI primers. TCRdb used MiXCR to reprocess the multiplex PCR reads, holding one entry per CDR3 protein. The profile covers over a million distinct CDR3 sequences, with around a third appearing a single time and around 10% taken by the ten largest. The evidence that diagnosis relied on was clinical symptoms, serum thyroxine, TRAb, thyroid ultrasound and orbital computed tomography. This clonotype was seen many times.

The chain combines TRBV29-1 with TRBJ1-2; D not certain. This receptor was obtained from an adult man with Graves' hyperthyroidism. Input material: peripheral blood or thyroid tissue (not recorded which). The CDR3 nucleotides are TGCAGCGTTGGGGTTTACACCTTC. Amino acids: CSVGVYTF.